These T cell receptor beta chains were read from a single sample in a study of T cell changes during pregnancy in multiple sclerosis. Data came from immunoSEQ multiplex PCR; TCRdb stores just in-frame clones and leaves some out. This sample has over 45,000 clones, with 92% found just once. The sequencing used peripheral blood, collected in the third trimester of pregnancy. These receptors were taken from a female donor in good health, enrolled as a control in a pregnancy study. Both conserved end residues are part of each CDR3. A D gene is named only where the DNA matches it firmly. Some rows have no size entry. The others give once, few or many, or a class for an expanded clone.

cdr3_nt,cdr3_aa,v_call,cdr3_length,clone_size,j_call,d_call
TGTGCCAGCAGCGTAGAAGTAGCTACCCTTGGAAACACCATATATTTT,CASSVEVATLGNTIYF,TRBV9,16,.,TRBJ1-3,.
TGTGCCAGCAGCTTAACACACGGGGAGACTAGGGGCAATCAGCCCCAGCATTTT,CASSLTHGETRGNQPQHF,TRBV7-9,18,.,TRBJ1-5,.
TGTGCCAGCAGTACGAGGGGGCCAGGCAATCAGCCCCAGCATTTT,CASSTRGPGNQPQHF,TRBV6-1,15,.,TRBJ1-5,TRBD1
TGCGCCAGCGGCGGACTAGCGGGGGGGTTCGGGGAGCTGTTTTTT,CASGGLAGGFGELFF,TRBV4-1,15,once,TRBJ2-2,TRBD2
TGTGCCAGCAAAGTCGCCTCAGGGGCCGTCACTGAAAGGCGGGGGGAGACCAGACAGCCCCAGCATTTT,CASKVASGAVTERRGETRQPQHF,TRBV28,23,.,TRBJ1-5,.
TGTGCCAGCAGCTTAAGGAGGACTAGCGGAGGCAATGAGCAGTTCTTC,CASSLRRTSGGNEQFF,TRBV7-3,16,few,TRBJ2-1,TRBD2
TGTGCCAGTACTCCGGGACAGCCTAATAGCAATCAGCCCCAGCATTTT,CASTPGQPNSNQPQHF,TRBV19,16,.,TRBJ1-5,TRBD1
TGTGCCAGCAGCCTCACAACAGGGGCAGGAGAGCAGTTCTTC,CASSLTTGAGEQFF,TRBV11-3,14,.,TRBJ2-1,TRBD1
TGTGCCAGCACCGAGGTGGCAGAATACGAGCAGTACTTC,CASTEVAEYEQYF,TRBV28,13,.,TRBJ2-7,.
TGTGCCAGCACCTCTTCGTGGGACAGGGATGGCTACACCTTC,CASTSSWDRDGYTF,TRBV7-9,14,.,TRBJ1-2,TRBD1
TGTGCCAGCAGTGACTCACAGGGGGCCGAGTACGAGCAGTACTTC,CASSDSQGAEYEQYF,TRBV25-1,15,.,TRBJ2-7,TRBD1
TGTGCCAGCAGCTTCGGAGGTCGACCCTGGAGGACTAATGAAAAACTGTTTTTT,CASSFGGRPWRTNEKLFF,TRBV11-3,18,.,TRBJ1-4,.
TGTGCCAGCGTTACCTGGAGTGGGACTGAAGCTTTCTTT,CASVTWSGTEAFF,TRBV6-5,13,.,TRBJ1-1,.
TGCGCCAGCAGCACCCGACAGGGTTTCGGGGATGGCTACACCTTC,CASSTRQGFGDGYTF,TRBV4-3,15,.,TRBJ1-2,TRBD1
TGTGCCAGCAGCTCCGGCTGGGGGCGGGAGGGCCTGTACGAGCAGTACTTC,CASSSGWGREGLYEQYF,TRBV5-8,17,.,TRBJ2-7,TRBD2
TGTGCCAGCAGTTTTCTAGCGGGAGACACAGATACGCAGTATTTT,CASSFLAGDTDTQYF,TRBV2,15,.,TRBJ2-3,TRBD2
TGTGCCAGCAGTTACTGGGGACAGGGAGCGGCTGAAGCTTTCTTT,CASSYWGQGAAEAFF,TRBV6-6,15,.,TRBJ1-1,TRBD1
TGTGCCAGCAGATCCCGACTGGGGGGGGAGACCCAGTACTTC,CASRSRLGGETQYF,TRBV7-8,14,.,TRBJ2-5,TRBD2
TGCGCCAGCAGTCTCAGCGGGCCGGGCAATGAGCAGTTCTTC,CASSLSGPGNEQFF,TRBV10-2,14,.,TRBJ2-1,.
TGTGCCAGCAGCCAAGTAACGGGAGGCACAGATACGCAGTATTTT,CASSQVTGGTDTQYF,TRBV14,15,once,TRBJ2-3,.
TGTGCCAGCAGGTCACCCTCGGACTTTACCTACGAGCAGTACTTC,CASRSPSDFTYEQYF,TRBV6-6,15,.,TRBJ2-7,.
TGTGCCAGCAGAACCGGACAGGGACGTTACTATTACACTGAAGCTTTCTTT,CASRTGQGRYYYTEAFF,TRBV2,17,.,TRBJ1-1,TRBD1
TGTGCCAGCAGCCTCTTGGGCCGTGGGGAAAAACTGTTTTTT,CASSLLGRGEKLFF,TRBV7-8,14,.,TRBJ1-4,.